One and the same sample provided the 5 T cell receptor beta chains below, sequenced in a study of human T cells and chemical hapten exposure. Via MiXCR, TCRdb re-called the RACE reads, giving one row per CDR3 protein. The table lists 130,000 or so distinct CDR3 sequences, about 11% of them singletons, with around 2.4% in the top ten. Specified time point: patch test 3, about 24 weeks after DPC sensitization. Described treatment: therapeutic diphenylcyclopropenone sensitization with weekly scalp DPC. The sample consisted of whole blood, taken in connection with sensitization to the hapten diphenylcyclopropenone (DPC). The receptor source for this set is a woman in her fifties or sixties with alopecia areata. Some clones in this sample may be carry-over from other donors' samples.

The chain uses TRBV29-1 and TRBJ2-3; tentative D call: TRBD2 (5 bases). The CDR3 is 11 amino acids. Germline CDR1 and CDR2: SQVTM and ANQGSEA. The V and J ends lost 7 bases and 2 bases respectively, with 7 bases between them. The CDR3 nucleotides read TGCAGCGCCGACTACACAGATACGCAGTATTTT. Translation gives CSADYTDTQYF.

In this sample, this clonotype turned up a few times. The rearrangement joins TRBV7-9 to TRBJ1-5; D might be TRBD1 (6 bases). V was clipped by 4 bases and J by 4 bases, with 11 bases between them. CDR3 size: 14 residues. Per germline, CDR1 SEHNR and CDR2 FQNEAQ (reference sequence). As DNA, the CDR3 is TGTGCCAGCAGCTCTGGGGGCACAAATCAGCCCCAGCATTTT. Amino acid sequence: CASSSGGTNQPQHF.

The rearrangement links TRBV11-2 to TRBJ2-7; tentative D call: TRBD2 (5 bases). CDR3 length equals 13 residues. Trimming pared 5 bases from V and 6 bases from J, leaving 14 bases between. Germline-derived CDR1 and CDR2 are SGHAT and FQNNGV. CDR3 residues: CASSPTGRSEQYF. As DNA, the CDR3 is TGTGCCAGCAGCCCGACGGGAAGAAGCGAGCAGTACTTC.

This clonotype has more than one count but fewer than ten. The chain recombines TRBV19 with TRBJ2-5, with a weak D call TRBD1 (5 bases). The CDR3 totals 12 residues. Germline V gene lookup returns CDR1 LNHDA and CDR2 SQIVND (reference sequence). With 3 bases removed from V and 6 bases from J, the gap between germline ends came to 8 bases. The CDR3 sequence: CASSIAGQTQYF. The CDR3 DNA follows: TGTGCCAGTAGTATTGCAGGGCAGACCCAGTACTTC.

This clonotype was found many times. The V gene is TRBV20-1, the J gene TRBJ2-7; no clear D gene. This CDR3 is built from 13 residues. Trimming shortened V by 6 bases and J by 3 bases, and 15 bases separated the two germline ends. Germline CDR1 DFQATT, CDR2 SNEGSKA (reference sequence). CDR3 in amino acids: CSAERPGHYEQYF. Here the CDR3 DNA reads TGCAGTGCCGAGAGACCCGGCCACTACGAGCAGTACTTC.